Described below is a single T cell receptor beta chain sequence and its context. The data originate from a study of T-cell memory formation after mild COVID-19. Germline CDR1 reads DFQATT; CDR2 reads SNEGSKA (reference sequence). The CDR3 length is 12 residues. With 7 bases removed from V and 2 bases from J, the gap between germline ends came to 9 bases. TCRdb fed the 5' RACE reads into MiXCR, producing one record per CDR3 protein. The data show approximately 100,000 distinct CDR3 sequences, over 8.5% seen once. The sequence derives from a man younger than 35 who had mild COVID-19 (a few samples of this study predate the infection). Cell type and time point are not known. Source material: PBMCs or a T cell subset sorted from them (not recorded which). This chain joins TRBV20-1 and TRBJ2-1; D not certain. The CDR3 protein is CSDRHPYNEQFF. The CDR3 nucleotides read TGCAGTGATAGGCATCCCTACAATGAGCAGTTCTTC.